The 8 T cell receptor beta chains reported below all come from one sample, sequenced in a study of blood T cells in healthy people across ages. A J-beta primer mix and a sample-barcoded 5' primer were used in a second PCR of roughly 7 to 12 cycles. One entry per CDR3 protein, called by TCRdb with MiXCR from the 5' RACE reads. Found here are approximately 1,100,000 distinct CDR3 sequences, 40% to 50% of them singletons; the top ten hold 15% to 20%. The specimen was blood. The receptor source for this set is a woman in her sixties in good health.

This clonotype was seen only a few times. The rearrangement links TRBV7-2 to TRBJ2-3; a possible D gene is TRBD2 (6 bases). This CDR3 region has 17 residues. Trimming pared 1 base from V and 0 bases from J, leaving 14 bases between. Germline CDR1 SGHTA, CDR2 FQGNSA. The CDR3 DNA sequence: TGTGCCAGCAGCTTAGAGGGCGGGGCACCAAGCACAGATACGCAGTATTTT. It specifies CASSLEGGAPSTDTQYF.

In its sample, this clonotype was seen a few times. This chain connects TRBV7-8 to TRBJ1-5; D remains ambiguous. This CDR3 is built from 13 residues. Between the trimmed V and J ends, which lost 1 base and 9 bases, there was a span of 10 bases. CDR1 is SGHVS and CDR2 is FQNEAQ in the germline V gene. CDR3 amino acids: CASSLVLQSPQHF. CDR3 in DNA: TGTGCCAGCAGCTTAGTCCTACAGTCGCCCCAGCATTTT.

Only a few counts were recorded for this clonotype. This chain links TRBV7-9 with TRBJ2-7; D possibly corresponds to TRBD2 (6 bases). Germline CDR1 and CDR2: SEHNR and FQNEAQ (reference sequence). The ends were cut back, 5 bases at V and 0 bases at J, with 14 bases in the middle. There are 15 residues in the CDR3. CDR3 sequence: CASSHRDLSSYEQYF. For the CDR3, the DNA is TGTGCCAGCAGCCACCGGGACTTGAGCTCCTACGAGCAGTACTTC.

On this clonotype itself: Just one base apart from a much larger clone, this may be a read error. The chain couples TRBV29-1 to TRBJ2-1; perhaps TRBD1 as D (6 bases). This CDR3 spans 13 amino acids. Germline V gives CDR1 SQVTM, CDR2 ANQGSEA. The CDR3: CSAEGQLYNEQFF. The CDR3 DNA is TGCAGCGCTGAAGGACAGCTCTACAATGAGCAGTTCTTC.

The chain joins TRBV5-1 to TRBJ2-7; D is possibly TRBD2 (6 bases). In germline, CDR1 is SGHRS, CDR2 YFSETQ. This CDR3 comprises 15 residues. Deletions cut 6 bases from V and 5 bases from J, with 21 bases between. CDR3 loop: CASTPSGERINEQYF. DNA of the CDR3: TGCGCCAGCACCCCCTCGGGAGAGAGAATCAACGAGCAGTACTTC.

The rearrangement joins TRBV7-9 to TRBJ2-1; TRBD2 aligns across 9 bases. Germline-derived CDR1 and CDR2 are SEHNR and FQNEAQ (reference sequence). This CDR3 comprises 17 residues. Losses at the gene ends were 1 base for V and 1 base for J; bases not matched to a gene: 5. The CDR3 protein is CASSLVRRGGSYNEQFF. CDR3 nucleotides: TGTGCCAGCAGCTTAGTAAGGCGGGGGGGGTCCTACAATGAGCAGTTCTTC.

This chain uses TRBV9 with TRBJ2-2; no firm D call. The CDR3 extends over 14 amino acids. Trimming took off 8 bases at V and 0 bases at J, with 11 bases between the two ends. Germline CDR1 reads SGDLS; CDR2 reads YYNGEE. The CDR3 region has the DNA TGTGCCAGGAGAGCGCGCTCGAACACCGGGGAGCTGTTTTTT. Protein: CARRARSNTGELFF.

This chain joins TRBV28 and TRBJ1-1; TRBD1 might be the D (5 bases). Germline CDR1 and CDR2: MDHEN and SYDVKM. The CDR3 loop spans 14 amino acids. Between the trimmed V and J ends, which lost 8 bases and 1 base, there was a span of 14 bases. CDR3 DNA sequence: TGTGCCAGCCGGGCCGGGGGAAAGAACACTGAAGCTTTCTTT. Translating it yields CASRAGGKNTEAFF. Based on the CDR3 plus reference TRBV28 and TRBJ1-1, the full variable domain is DVKVTQSSRYLVKRTGEKVFLECVQDMDHENMFWYRQDPGLGLRLIYFSYDVKMKEKGDIPEGYSVSREKKERFSLILESASTNQTSMYLCASRAGGKNTEAFFGQGTRLTVV.